What follows describes a single T cell receptor (beta chain). The target antigen is unknown. As part of library construction, unique molecular identifiers were attached to individual cDNA molecules. TCRdb reprocessed the 5' RACE reads with MiXCR, giving one entry per CDR3 protein. The repertoire holds 70,000 to 80,000 distinct CDR3 sequences, around an eighth seen once, with 2.7% in the top ten. Losses at the gene ends were 5 bases for V and 3 bases for J; bases not matched to a gene: 7. The CDR3 totals 15 residues. CDR1 KGHSH and CDR2 LQKENI come from the germline V gene. The data were obtained in a study of early T cells in non-severe SARS-CoV-2 infection. Overall study: Unpaired chains resulted from sequencing bulk RNA of unsorted whole blood.

Study results and limitations: VDJdb-based annotation leaned toward anti-spike CD8 responses and missed private and CD4 specificities.

The chain employs TRBV18 and TRBJ1-1; TRBD1 matches at 9 bases. The source material was whole blood, sampled at baseline. This sequence originates from an adult who was a healthcare worker with PCR-confirmed SARS-CoV-2 infection or an uninfected control (not recorded which). The DNA of the CDR3 is TGTGCCAGCTCAACACAGGGGGCAGGGTACACTGAAGCTTTCTTT. Protein product: CASSTQGAGYTEAFF. The full variable domain, its missing parts supplied by reference TRBV18 and TRBJ1-1, is NAGVMQNPRHLVRRRGQEARLRCSPMKGHSHVYWYRQLPEEGLKFMVYLQKENIIDESGMPKERFSAEFPKEGPSILRIQQVVRGDSAAYFCASSTQGAGYTEAFFGQGTRLTVV.